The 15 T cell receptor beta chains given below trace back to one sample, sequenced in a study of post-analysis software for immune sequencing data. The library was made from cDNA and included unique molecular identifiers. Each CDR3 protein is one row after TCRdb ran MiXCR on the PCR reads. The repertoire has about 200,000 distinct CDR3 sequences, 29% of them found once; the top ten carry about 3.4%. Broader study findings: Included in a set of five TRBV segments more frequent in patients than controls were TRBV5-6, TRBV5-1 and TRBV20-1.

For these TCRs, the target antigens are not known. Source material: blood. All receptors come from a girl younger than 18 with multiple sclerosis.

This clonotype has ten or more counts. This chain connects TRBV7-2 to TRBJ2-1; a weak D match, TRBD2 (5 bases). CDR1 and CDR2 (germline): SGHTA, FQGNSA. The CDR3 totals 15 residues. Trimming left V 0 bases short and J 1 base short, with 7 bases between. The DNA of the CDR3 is TGTGCCAGCAGCTTAGCGGCGGGTTCCTACAATGAGCAGTTCTTC. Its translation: CASSLAAGSYNEQFF.

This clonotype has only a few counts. CDR3 in amino acids: CASSFNRPQNTEAFF. DNA for the CDR3: TGCGCCAGCAGCTTCAACAGGCCCCAGAACACTGAAGCTTTCTTT. The J gene is TRBJ1-1, the V gene TRBV5-1; D may be TRBD1 (5 bases). Trimming pared 2 bases from V and 1 base from J, leaving 12 bases between. This CDR3 is 15 amino acids long. The germline V gene encodes CDR1 SGHRS and CDR2 YFSETQ.

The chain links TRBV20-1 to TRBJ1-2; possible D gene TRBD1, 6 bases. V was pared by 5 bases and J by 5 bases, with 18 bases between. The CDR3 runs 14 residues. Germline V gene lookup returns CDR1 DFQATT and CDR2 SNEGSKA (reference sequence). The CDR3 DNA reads TGCAGTGCTCTAGCCGGGGGCAGGGTTTATGGCTACACCTTC. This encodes CSALAGGRVYGYTF.

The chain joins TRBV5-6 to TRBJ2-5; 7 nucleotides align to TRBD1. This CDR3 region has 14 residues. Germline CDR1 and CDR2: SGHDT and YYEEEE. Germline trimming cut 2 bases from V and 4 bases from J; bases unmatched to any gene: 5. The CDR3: CASSFRGGGETQYF. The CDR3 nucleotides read TGTGCCAGCAGCTTTCGAGGGGGCGGAGAGACCCAGTACTTC.

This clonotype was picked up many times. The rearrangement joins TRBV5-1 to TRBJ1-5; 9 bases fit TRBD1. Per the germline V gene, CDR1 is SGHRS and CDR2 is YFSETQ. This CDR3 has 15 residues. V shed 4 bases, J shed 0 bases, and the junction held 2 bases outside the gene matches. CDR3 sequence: CASSAGQGSNQPQHF. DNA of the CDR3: TGCGCCAGCAGCGCGGGACAGGGTAGCAATCAGCCCCAGCATTTT.

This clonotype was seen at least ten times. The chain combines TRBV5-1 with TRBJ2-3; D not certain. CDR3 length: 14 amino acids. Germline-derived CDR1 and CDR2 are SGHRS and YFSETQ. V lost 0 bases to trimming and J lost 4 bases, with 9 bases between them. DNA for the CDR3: TGCGCCAGCAGCTTGGTACTTGCAGCAGATACGCAGTATTTT. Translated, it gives CASSLVLAADTQYF.

The CDR3 coding sequence is TGTGCCAGCAGCAGAGGGACAGGGGTCTTGAACCAAGAGACTCAGTTCTTC. It encodes CASSRGTGVLNQETQFF. The chain employs TRBV7-9 and TRBJ2-1, with 10 nucleotides matching TRBD1. The V gene end was trimmed by 5 bases and the J gene end by 13 bases; junction bases not matched to a gene: 20. Germline V CDR1 and CDR2: SEHNR, FQNEAQ (reference sequence). This CDR3 contains 17 residues. Variable domain in full (rest from reference TRBV7-9 and TRBJ2-1): DTGVSQNPRHKITKRGQNVTFRCDPISEHNRLYWYRQTLGQGPEFLTYFQNEAQLEKSRLLSDRFSAERPKGSFSTLEIQRTEQGDSAMYLCASSRGTGVLNQETQFFGPGTRLTVL.

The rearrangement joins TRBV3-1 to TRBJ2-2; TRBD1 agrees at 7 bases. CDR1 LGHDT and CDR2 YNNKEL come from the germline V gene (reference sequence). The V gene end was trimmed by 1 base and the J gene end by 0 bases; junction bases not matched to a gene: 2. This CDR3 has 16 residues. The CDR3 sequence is CASSQVGTANTGELFF. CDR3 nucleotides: TGTGCCAGCAGCCAAGTGGGGACAGCGAACACCGGGGAGCTGTTTTTT.

CDR3 DNA: TGTGCCAGCAGCGTCCCGGGGCTTATAGGCGGCTACACCTTC. Amino acids: CASSVPGLIGGYTF. V usage is TRBV7-2 and J usage is TRBJ1-2, with D possibly TRBD1 on 5 matching bases. CDR1 and CDR2 from the germline V gene are SGHTA and FQGNSA. Trimming took 5 bases from V and 8 from J, leaving 18 bases between them. This CDR3 is built from 14 residues.

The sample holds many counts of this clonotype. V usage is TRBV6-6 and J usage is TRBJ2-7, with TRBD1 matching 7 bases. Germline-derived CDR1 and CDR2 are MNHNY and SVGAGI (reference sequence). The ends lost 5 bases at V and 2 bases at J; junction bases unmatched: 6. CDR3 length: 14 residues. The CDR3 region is CASSGQVSPYEQYF. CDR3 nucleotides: TGTGCCAGCAGTGGACAGGTGTCTCCCTACGAGCAGTACTTC.

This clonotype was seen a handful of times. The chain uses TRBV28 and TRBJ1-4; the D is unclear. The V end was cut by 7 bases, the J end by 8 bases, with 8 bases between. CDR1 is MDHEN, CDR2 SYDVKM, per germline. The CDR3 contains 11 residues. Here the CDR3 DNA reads TGTGCCAGCACCCGGTCCGAAAAACTGTTTTTT. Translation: CASTRSEKLFF.

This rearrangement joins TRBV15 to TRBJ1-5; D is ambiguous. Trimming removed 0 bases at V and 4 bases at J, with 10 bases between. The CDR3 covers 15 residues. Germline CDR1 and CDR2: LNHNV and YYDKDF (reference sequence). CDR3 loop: CATSREGTTNQPQHF. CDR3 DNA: TGTGCCACCAGCAGAGAGGGTACAACGAATCAGCCCCAGCATTTT. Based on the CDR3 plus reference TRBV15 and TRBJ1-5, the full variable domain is DAMVIQNPRYQVTQFGKPVTLSCSQTLNHNVMYWYQQKSSQAPKLLFHYYDKDFNNEADTPDNFQSRRPNTSFCFLDIRSPGLGDTAMYLCATSREGTTNQPQHFGDGTRLSIL.

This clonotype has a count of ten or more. CDR3 DNA: TGCAGTGCTAGTGGCAAACAGGGAAGGCGCGAGCAGTACTTC. This sequence encodes CSASGKQGRREQYF. The gene calls are TRBV20-1 and TRBJ2-7, with D tentatively TRBD1 (6 bases). The CDR3 has 14 residues. CDR1 is DFQATT, CDR2 SNEGSKA, per germline (reference sequence). V was cut by 3 bases and J by 6 bases, with 18 bases left in between.

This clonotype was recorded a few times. CDR3 residues: CASSSGATNEKLFF. CDR3 coding DNA: TGTGCCAGCAGCTCGGGGGCAACTAATGAAAAACTGTTTTTT. V usage is TRBV9 and J usage is TRBJ1-4; possibly TRBD1 for D (5 bases). This CDR3 is built from 14 residues. Germline V CDR1 and CDR2: SGDLS, YYNGEE. The V end lost 4 bases, the J end lost 0 bases, and 7 bases lay between the germline ends.

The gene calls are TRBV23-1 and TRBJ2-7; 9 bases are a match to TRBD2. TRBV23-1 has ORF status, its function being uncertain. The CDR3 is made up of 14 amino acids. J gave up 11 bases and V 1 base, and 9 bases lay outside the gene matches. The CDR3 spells CASSQFAGGGAEYF. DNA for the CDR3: TGCGCCAGCAGTCAATTCGCGGGAGGGGGCGCTGAGTACTTC.